What follows describes a single T cell receptor beta chain. This sample was taken from a study of glioma-infiltrating T cells after dendritic cell vaccination. The protocol was immunoSEQ multiplex PCR, while the TCRdb copy is restricted to in-frame clones and leaves out a portion. Among just under 85,000 clones listed, approximately 90% were seen once. CDR1 LNHNV and CDR2 YYDKDF come from the germline V gene (reference sequence). This CDR3 is built from 14 residues. Unmatched junction bases numbered 8, after V lost 8 bases and J lost 7 bases. The sample consisted of blood, taken before dendritic cell vaccination. This TCR derives from a human donor with glioblastoma. This chain uses TRBV15 with TRBJ1-1; 12 nucleotides agree with TRBD1. The CDR3 bases are TGTGCCACCGGATGGGGACAGGGGGCGAGTGAAGCTTTCTTT. It yields the protein CATGWGQGASEAFF.